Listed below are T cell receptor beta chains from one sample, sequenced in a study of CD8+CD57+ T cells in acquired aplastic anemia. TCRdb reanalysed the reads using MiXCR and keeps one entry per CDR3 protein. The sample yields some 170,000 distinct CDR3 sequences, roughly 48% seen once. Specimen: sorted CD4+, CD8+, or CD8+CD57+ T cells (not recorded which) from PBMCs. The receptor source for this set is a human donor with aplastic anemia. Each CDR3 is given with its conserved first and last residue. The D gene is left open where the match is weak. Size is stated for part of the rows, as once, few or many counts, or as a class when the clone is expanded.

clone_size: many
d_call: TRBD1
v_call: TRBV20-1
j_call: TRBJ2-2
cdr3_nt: TGCAGTGCTAGAGATAGGGGACAGGGAACCGGGGAGCTGTTTTTT
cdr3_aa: CSARDRGQGTGELFF

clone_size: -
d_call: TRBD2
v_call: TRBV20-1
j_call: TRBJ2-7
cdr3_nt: TGCAGTGGGAAAGCGGGGGACTCCTACGAGCAGTACTTC
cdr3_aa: CSGKAGDSYEQYF

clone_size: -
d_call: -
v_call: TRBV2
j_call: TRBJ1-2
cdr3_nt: TGTGCCAGCTGTGAGGCCGGGACCGCGGGCTACACCTTC
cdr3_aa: CASCEAGTAGYTF

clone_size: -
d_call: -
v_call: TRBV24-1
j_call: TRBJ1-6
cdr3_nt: TGTGCCACCAGTGAAGCAGCCTATAATTCACCCCTCCACTTT
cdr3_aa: CATSEAAYNSPLHF

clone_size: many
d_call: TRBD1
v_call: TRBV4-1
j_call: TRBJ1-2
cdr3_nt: TGCGCCAGCAGCCAAGTAGTGGCAGGGGGCCTTGGCTACACCTTC
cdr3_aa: CASSQVVAGGLGYTF

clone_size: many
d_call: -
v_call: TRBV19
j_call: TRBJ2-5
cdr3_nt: TGTGCCAGTAGTCCGGGACGCAACCAAGAGACCCAGTACTTC
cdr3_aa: CASSPGRNQETQYF

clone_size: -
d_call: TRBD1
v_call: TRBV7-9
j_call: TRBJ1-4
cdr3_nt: TGTGCCAGCAGGGAGGGACAGGGAGAAGAAAAACTGTTTTTT
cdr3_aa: CASREGQGEEKLFF

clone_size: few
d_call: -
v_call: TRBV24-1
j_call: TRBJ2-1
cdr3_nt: TGTGCCACCAGTGATTTGCGCCCCCAGGGCCTGGGCTCCTACAATGAGCAGTTCTTC
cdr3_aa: CATSDLRPQGLGSYNEQFF

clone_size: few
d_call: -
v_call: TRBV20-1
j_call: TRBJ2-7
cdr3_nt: TGCAGTGCTAGAGAGAACGAGCAGTACTTC
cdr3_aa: CSARENEQYF

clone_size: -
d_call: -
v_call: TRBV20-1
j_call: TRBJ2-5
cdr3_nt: TGCAGTGCTAAGAGGGAGACCCAGTACTTC
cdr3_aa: CSAKRETQYF

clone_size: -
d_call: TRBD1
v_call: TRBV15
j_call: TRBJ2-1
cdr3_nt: TGTGCCACCCGACCCGAAGGGGGCCGGAGCTCCTACAATGAGCAGTTCTTC
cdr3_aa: CATRPEGGRSSYNEQFF

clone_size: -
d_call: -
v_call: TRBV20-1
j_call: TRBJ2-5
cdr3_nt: TGCAGTGCTAAAAGACTAGGGGGCGAGACCCAGTACTTC
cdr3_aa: CSAKRLGGETQYF

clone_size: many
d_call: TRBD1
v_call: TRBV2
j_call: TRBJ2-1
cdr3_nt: TGTGCCAGCAGTGAGAGGGGACAGTACAATGAGCAGTTCTTC
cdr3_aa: CASSERGQYNEQFF

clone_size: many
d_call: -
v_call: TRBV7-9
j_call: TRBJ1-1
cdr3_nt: TGTGCCAGCAGCTTAGCTGGGGCATCGGACACTGAAGCTTTCTTT
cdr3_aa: CASSLAGASDTEAFF

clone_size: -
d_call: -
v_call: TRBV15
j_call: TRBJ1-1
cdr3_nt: TGTGCCACCAGCAGTCGGCGGGGAGTGGACACTGAAGCTTTCTTT
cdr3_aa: CATSSRRGVDTEAFF

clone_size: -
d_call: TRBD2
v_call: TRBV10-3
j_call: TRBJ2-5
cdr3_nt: TGTGCCATCAGTGGCCGGGAGGAAGGTGGGACCCAGTACTTC
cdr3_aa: CAISGREEGGTQYF

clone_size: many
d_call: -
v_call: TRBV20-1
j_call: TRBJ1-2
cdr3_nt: TGCAGTGCTTTCCTTAGGTCTATAAACTATGGCTACACCTTC
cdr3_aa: CSAFLRSINYGYTF

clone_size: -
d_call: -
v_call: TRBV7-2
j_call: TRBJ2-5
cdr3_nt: TGCGCCAGCAGCCGGACTTTGAGTGAGACCCAGTACTTC
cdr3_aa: CASSRTLSETQYF

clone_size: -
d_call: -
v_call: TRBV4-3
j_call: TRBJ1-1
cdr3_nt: TGCGCCAGCAGCCAAGTGGTGTTGGAGAGCAGGAACACTGAAACTTTCTTT
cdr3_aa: CASSQVVLESRNTETFF

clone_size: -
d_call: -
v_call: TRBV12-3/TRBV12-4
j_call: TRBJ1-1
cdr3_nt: TGTGCCAGCAGTTTAGTAGAGGACGGCACTGAAGCTTTCTTT
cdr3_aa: CASSLVEDGTEAFF

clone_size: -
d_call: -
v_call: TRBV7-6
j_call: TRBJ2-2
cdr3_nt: TGTGCCAGCAGCCAGGGAACAGGGCCGGCCCAAGGGGAGCTGTCTTTT
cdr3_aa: CASSQGTGPAQGELSF

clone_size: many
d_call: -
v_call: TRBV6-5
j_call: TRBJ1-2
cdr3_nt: TGTGCCAGCAGTTACTCGTGGGAGATTGGGCTTGAGGGCTACACCTTC
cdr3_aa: CASSYSWEIGLEGYTF

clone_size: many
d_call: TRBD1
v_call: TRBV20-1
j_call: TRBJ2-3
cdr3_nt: TGCAGTGCTGCCCCCAGGGGGCGCACAGATACGCAGTATTTT
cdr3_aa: CSAAPRGRTDTQYF

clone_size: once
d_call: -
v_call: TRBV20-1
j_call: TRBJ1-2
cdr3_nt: TGCAGTGCTAGGTGGCAGGGCTATGGCTACACCTTC
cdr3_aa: CSARWQGYGYTF

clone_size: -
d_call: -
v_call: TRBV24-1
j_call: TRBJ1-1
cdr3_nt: TGTGCCACCCCGTCCCAGGGGAAGGACACTGAAGCTTTCTTT
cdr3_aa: CATPSQGKDTEAFF

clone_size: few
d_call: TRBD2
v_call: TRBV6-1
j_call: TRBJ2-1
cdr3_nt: TGTGCCAGCAGTAAGGTCTCTAGCGGGGGTTCCTACAATGAGCAGTTCTTC
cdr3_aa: CASSKVSSGGSYNEQFF

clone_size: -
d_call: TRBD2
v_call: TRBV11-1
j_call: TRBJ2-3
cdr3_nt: TGTGCCAGCAGCCGCGCCGGGGGGACAGATACGCAGTATTTT
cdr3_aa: CASSRAGGTDTQYF

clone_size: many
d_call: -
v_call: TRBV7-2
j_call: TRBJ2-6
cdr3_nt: TGTGCCAGCAGCTTAGCGTCGACAGGCGGTTCAACGGGAGGGGCCAACGTCCTGACTTTC
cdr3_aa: CASSLASTGGSTGGANVLTF

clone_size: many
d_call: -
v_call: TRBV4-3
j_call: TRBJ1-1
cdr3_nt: TGCGCCAGCAGCCCGCGGGACTGGAACACTGAAGCTTTCTTT
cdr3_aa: CASSPRDWNTEAFF

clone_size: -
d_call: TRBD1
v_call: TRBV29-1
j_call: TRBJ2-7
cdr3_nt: TGCAGCGTTGAGCGGACAGGGGGCCGGGGCTACGAGCAGTACTTC
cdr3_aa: CSVERTGGRGYEQYF

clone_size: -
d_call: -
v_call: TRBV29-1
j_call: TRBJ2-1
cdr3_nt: TGCAGCGTTGAACAGGGGGGAATTGAGCAGTTCTTC
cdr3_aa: CSVEQGGIEQFF

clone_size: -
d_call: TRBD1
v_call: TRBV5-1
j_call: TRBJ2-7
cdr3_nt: TGCGCCAGCAAACTAAATCCCCGGGACAGACACGAGCAGTACTTC
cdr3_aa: CASKLNPRDRHEQYF

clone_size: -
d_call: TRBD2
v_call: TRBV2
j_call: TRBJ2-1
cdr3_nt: TGTGCCAGCAGACCTAGCGGGAGCGGGAGGAATGAGCAGTTCTTC
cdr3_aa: CASRPSGSGRNEQFF

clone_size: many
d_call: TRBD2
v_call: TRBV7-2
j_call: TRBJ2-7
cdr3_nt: TGTGCCAGCAGCGCTCACCAGTCGGGGGGGCCCTACGAGCAGTACTTC
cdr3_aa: CASSAHQSGGPYEQYF

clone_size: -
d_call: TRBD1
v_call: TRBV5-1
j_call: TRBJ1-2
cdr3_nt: TGCGCCAGCAGCCCGGGACAGGCCCTCTATGGCTACACCTTC
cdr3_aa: CASSPGQALYGYTF

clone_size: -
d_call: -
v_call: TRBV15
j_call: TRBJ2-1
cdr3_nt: TGTGCCACCAGCAGAGAAGGAGAGCCCTACAATGAGCAGTTCTTC
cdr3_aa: CATSREGEPYNEQFF

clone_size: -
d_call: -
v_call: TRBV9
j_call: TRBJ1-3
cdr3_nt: TGTGCCAGCAGCGCATTGAGCTCTGGAAACACCATATATTTT
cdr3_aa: CASSALSSGNTIYF

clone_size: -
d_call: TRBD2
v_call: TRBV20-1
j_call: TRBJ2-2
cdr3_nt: TGCAGTGCTACCCTAGCGGGAGGGACCGGGGAGCTGTTTTTT
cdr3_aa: CSATLAGGTGELFF

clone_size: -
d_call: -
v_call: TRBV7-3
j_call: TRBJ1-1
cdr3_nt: TGTGCCAGCAGCCGCAGGGCAGGGCGAGCGAACACTGAAGCTTTCTTT
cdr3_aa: CASSRRAGRANTEAFF

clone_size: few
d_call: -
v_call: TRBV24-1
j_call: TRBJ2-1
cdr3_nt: TGTGCCACCAGTGACACAAGGCTAGGCAATGAGCAGTTCTTC
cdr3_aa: CATSDTRLGNEQFF

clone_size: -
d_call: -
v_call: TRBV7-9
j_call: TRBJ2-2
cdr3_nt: TGTGCCAGTAGTATGAGAAGCGGGGAGCTGTTTTTT
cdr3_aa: CASSMRSGELFF

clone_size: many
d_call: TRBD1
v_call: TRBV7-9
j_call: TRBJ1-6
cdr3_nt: TGTGCCAGCAGCACCGGGACAGTATCGAATTCACCCCTCCACTTT
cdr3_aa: CASSTGTVSNSPLHF

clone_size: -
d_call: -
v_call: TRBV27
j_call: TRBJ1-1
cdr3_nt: TGTGCCAGCAGGCTACAAGGGCCATCCACTGAAGCTTCCTTT
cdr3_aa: CASRLQGPSTEASF

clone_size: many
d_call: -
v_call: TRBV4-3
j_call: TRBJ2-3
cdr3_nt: TGCGCCAGCAGCCAAGGGAGAAGAGGAGATACGCAGTATTTT
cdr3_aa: CASSQGRRGDTQYF

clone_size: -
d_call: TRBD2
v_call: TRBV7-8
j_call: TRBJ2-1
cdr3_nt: TGTGCCAGCAGCCCCGGGACTAGCGGGGGGGCGGGTGAGCAGTTCTTC
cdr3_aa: CASSPGTSGGAGEQFF

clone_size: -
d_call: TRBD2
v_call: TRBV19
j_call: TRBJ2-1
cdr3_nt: TGTGCCAGCAGCTCCGGACTAGCGGGAGGGGATGAGCAGTTCTTC
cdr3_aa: CASSSGLAGGDEQFF

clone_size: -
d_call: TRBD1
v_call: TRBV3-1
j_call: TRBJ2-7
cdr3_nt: TGTGCCAGCAGCCCGGACAGGGCCTCCGAGCAGTACTTC
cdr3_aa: CASSPDRASEQYF

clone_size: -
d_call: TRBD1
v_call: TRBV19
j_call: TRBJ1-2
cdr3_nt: TGTGCCAGTATGGGGACAGGGGTACTATATGGCTACACCTTC
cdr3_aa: CASMGTGVLYGYTF

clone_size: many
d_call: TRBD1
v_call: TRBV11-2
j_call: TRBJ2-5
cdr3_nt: TGTGCCAGCAGCTCGGGGGGACAGGGCTGGGAGACCCAGTACTTC
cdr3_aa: CASSSGGQGWETQYF

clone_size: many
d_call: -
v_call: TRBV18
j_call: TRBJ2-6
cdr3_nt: TGTGCCAGCACCCTCCGGAGAGGGACTGGGGCCAACGTCCTGACTTTC
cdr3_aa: CASTLRRGTGANVLTF

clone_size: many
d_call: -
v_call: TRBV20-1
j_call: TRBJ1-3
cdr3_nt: TGCAGTGCTACCGAGGTGGTGGGAAACACCATATATTTT
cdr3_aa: CSATEVVGNTIYF

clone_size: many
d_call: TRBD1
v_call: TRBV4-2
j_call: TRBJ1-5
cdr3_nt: TGTGCCAGCAGCCAAAACCGGGACAGGGGTAGCAATCAGCCCCAGCATTTT
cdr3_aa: CASSQNRDRGSNQPQHF

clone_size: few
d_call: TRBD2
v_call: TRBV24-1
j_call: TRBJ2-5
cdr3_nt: TGTGCCACCGTCGTCGGGAGGGGAGAGACCCAGTACTTC
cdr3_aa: CATVVGRGETQYF